This is a list of T cell receptor beta chains from one sample in a study of long-term antiretroviral therapy in people with HIV. Assay used: immunoSEQ multiplex PCR; TCRdb lists only in-frame clones, some missing. The sample includes around 20,000 clones, around three quarters of them seen just once. The sample consisted of unsorted PBMCs, taken 0.5 years before starting antiretroviral therapy. All receptors come from a man between 18 and 35 years old with HIV. Each CDR3 is given with its conserved first and last residue. The D gene is left open where the match is weak. The size entry is marked missing in some rows and otherwise reads once, few, many or a size class.

abundance,v_gene,j_gene,d_gene,CDR3aa,CDR3nt
-,TRBV5-1,TRBJ1-5,-,CASSLSGGFNQPQHF,TGCGCCAGCAGCTTGTCGGGAGGTTTCAATCAGCCCCAGCATTTT
once,TRBV19,TRBJ1-1,-,CASNRRAEAFF,TGTGCCAGTAACAGGAGGGCTGAAGCTTTCTTT
once,TRBV28,TRBJ2-7,-,CASSLGTAYEQYF,TGTGCCAGCAGTTTAGGCACTGCCTACGAGCAGTACTTC
-,TRBV11-2,TRBJ1-1,TRBD1,CASRPSTGDAFF,TGTGCCAGCAGACCATCGACAGGGGACGCTTTCTTT
-,TRBV27,TRBJ2-1,TRBD1,CASRLTGIYNEQFF,TGTGCCAGCAGGCTGACAGGGATCTACAATGAGCAGTTCTTC
-,TRBV2,TRBJ2-1,-,CASSAMGPYNEQFF,TGTGCCAGCAGCGCTATGGGCCCCTACAATGAGCAGTTCTTC
-,TRBV15,TRBJ2-7,-,CATSRDRDVSYEQYF,TGTGCCACCAGCAGAGATAGGGACGTGAGCTACGAGCAGTACTTC
-,TRBV27,TRBJ2-7,-,CASSLEAGSSYEQYF,TGTGCCAGCAGTTTAGAGGCAGGGAGCTCCTACGAGCAGTACTTC
few,TRBV6-1,TRBJ1-6,-,CASSETDPSPLHF,TGTGCCAGCAGTGAGACGGACCCTTCACCCCTCCACTTT
once,TRBV5-1,TRBJ2-7,-,CASSLEGDSYEQYF,TGCGCCAGCAGCTTGGAAGGAGACTCCTACGAGCAGTACTTC
-,TRBV10-3,TRBJ1-1,TRBD1,CAISDMRDSQGTARWTEAFF,TGTGCCATCAGTGATATGAGGGACAGTCAGGGGACAGCGAGGTGGACTGAAGCTTTCTTT
-,TRBV19,TRBJ1-1,TRBD1,CASSIGTGSEAFF,TGTGCCAGTAGTATCGGGACAGGGTCTGAAGCTTTCTTT
-,TRBV25-1,TRBJ1-1,TRBD1,CASSATGMNTEAFF,TGTGCCAGCAGTGCGACAGGGATGAACACTGAAGCTTTCTTT
few,TRBV6-5,TRBJ2-1,-,CASSSTSYNEQFF,TGTGCCAGCAGCTCGACATCCTACAATGAGCAGTTCTTC
-,TRBV9,TRBJ1-2,TRBD1,CASSPGTGALYEGYTF,TGTGCCAGCAGCCCTGGGACAGGGGCGCTCTATGAGGGCTACACCTTC
few,TRBV27,TRBJ1-5,TRBD1,CASSNTGDQPQHF,TGTGCCAGCAGCAATACAGGGGATCAGCCCCAGCATTTT
few,TRBV6-1,TRBJ1-2,-,CASSERQDYGYTF,TGTGCCAGCAGTGAACGGCAGGACTATGGCTACACCTTC
-,TRBV6-1,TRBJ1-1,-,CATGGTPGLTEAFF,TGTGCCACGGGGGGAACTCCCGGGCTCACTGAAGCTTTCTTT
-,TRBV27,TRBJ1-4,-,CASSLDRANEKLFF,TGTGCCAGCAGTTTGGACAGAGCTAATGAAAAACTGTTTTTT
-,TRBV15,TRBJ1-2,-,CATSREGRGVGAQTF,TGTGCCACCAGCAGAGAAGGTCGCGGGGTGGGGGCCCAGACCTTC
-,TRBV9,TRBJ2-7,TRBD2,CASSVGGTSGSYEQYF,TGTGCCAGCAGCGTAGGTGGGACTAGCGGTTCCTACGAGCAGTACTTC
-,TRBV15,TRBJ2-1,-,CATSRDRGIGNEQFF,TGTGCCACCAGCAGAGACCGGGGGATCGGCAATGAGCAGTTCTTC
once,TRBV6-5,TRBJ2-2,-,CASTAGRTGELFF,TGTGCCAGCACCGCAGGGAGAACCGGGGAGCTGTTTTTT
-,TRBV28,TRBJ1-6,-,CASSPTYDSPLHF,TGTGCCAGCAGTCCGACATATGATTCACCCCTCCACTTT
few,TRBV18,TRBJ2-7,-,CASSPPGDEQYF,TGTGCCAGCTCACCACCGGGGGACGAGCAGTACTTC
few,TRBV18,TRBJ2-7,-,CASSPGRMVREQYF,TGTGCCAGCTCACCTGGCAGGATGGTGCGCGAGCAGTACTTC
-,TRBV19,TRBJ2-5,TRBD1,CASSTPGQGAGETQYF,TGTGCCAGTAGTACTCCGGGACAGGGGGCTGGAGAGACCCAGTACTTC
-,TRBV19,TRBJ2-1,-,CASSIDYNEQFF,TGTGCCAGTAGTATTGACTACAATGAGCAGTTCTTC
-,TRBV6-5,TRBJ1-1,-,CASSYSVNTEAFF,TGTGCCAGCAGTTACTCAGTTAACACTGAAGCTTTCTTT
-,TRBV13,TRBJ2-1,-,CASTTTDYTYNEQFF,TGTGCCAGCACCACGACGGACTACACCTACAATGAGCAGTTCTTC
-,TRBV9,TRBJ1-1,-,CASSASGLAAEAFF,TGTGCCAGCAGCGCGTCAGGGTTAGCGGCTGAAGCTTTCTTT
-,TRBV4-2,TRBJ2-7,-,CASSQEPRPDYEQYF,TGTGCCAGCAGCCAAGAACCTCGACCTGACTACGAGCAGTACTTC
-,TRBV5-1,TRBJ1-2,TRBD1,CASSLGRDRNYGYTF,TGCGCCAGCAGCTTGGGCCGGGACAGGAACTATGGCTACACCTTC
-,TRBV10-3,TRBJ1-1,TRBD1,CAITDRGENTEAFF,TGTGCCATCACTGACAGGGGAGAGAACACTGAAGCTTTCTTT
-,TRBV7-8,TRBJ1-1,-,CASTPSRAAEAFF,TGTGCCAGCACGCCTTCCAGGGCAGCTGAAGCTTTCTTT
once,TRBV7-9,TRBJ1-3,TRBD1,CASSFSTGTLSAGNTIYF,TGTGCCAGCAGCTTCTCGACAGGGACCTTATCAGCTGGAAACACCATATATTTT
few,TRBV6-6,TRBJ1-1,-,CASSYNRAREAFF,TGTGCCAGCAGTTACAACAGGGCTCGTGAAGCTTTCTTT
-,TRBV15,TRBJ2-7,-,CATSRVDASYEQYF,TGTGCCACCAGCAGAGTGGACGCCTCCTACGAGCAGTACTTC
-,TRBV27,TRBJ2-7,TRBD1,CASSRTGGVGEQYF,TGTGCCAGCAGTCGGACAGGGGGGGTGGGAGAGCAGTACTTC
-,TRBV27,TRBJ2-1,-,CASRPYLKVLQEQFF,TGTGCCAGCAGACCCTATTTAAAAGTTCTGCAAGAGCAGTTCTTC